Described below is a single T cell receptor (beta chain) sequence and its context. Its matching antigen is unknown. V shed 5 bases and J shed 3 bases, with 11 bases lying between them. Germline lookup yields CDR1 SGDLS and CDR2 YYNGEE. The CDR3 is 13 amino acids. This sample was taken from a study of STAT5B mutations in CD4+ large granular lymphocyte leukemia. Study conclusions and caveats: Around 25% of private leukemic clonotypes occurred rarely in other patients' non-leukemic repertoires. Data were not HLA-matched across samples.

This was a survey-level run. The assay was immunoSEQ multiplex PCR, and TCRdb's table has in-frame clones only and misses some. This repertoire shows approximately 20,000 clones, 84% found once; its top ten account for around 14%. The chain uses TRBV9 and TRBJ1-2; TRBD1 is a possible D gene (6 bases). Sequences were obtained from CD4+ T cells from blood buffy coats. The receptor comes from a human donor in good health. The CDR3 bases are TGTGCCAGCAGTACAGGGTTTGACTATGGCTACACCTTC. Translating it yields CASSTGFDYGYTF.